This TCR beta chain comes out of a study of Ad26.COV2.S vaccination and SARS-CoV-2 variants. In the study overall: Donor got 5x10^10 or 1x10^11 viral particles of Ad26.COV2.S.

Treatment noted: 15 to 20 received Ad26.COV2.S at low or high dose, single or two shots; about 5 received placebo; per-sample allocation not given. Sampling occurred on day 63 after the first vaccine or placebo injection. Germline V gene lookup returns CDR1 WSHSY and CDR2 SAAADI. This CDR3 contains 12 residues. Trimming took 7 bases from V and 3 from J, leaving 9 bases between them. This table comes from immunoSEQ multiplex PCR, and its TCRdb copy is limited to in-frame clones, with some not included. The sample lists some 460,000 clones; 80% to 90% were seen once. Sequencing was performed on peripheral blood, taken in a trial of Ad26.COV2.S vaccine versus placebo. This chain uses TRBV10-2 with TRBJ1-2; no firm D call. The origin of this receptor is a person between 18 and 65 years old who received the Ad26.COV2.S COVID-19 vaccine or a placebo. The CDR3 loop is CASTNYDYGYTF. The CDR3 nucleotides are TGCGCCAGCACTAATTACGACTATGGCTACACCTTC.